This T cell receptor (beta chain) was recovered during a study of T-cell reconstitution after alpha-beta-depleted transplantation in children. General study results and limits: Expanded graft clones numbering several hundred reportedly gave rise to alpha-beta T cells about two months after transplant.

The CDR3 totals 14 residues. CDR1 and CDR2 from the germline V gene are SGHTS and YDEGEE. V gave up 3 bases and J gave up 3 bases, with 10 bases separating them. Unique molecular identifiers tagged the TCRbeta library. TCRdb recomputed calls from the PCR reads with MiXCR, one row per CDR3 protein. Of 90,000 to 130,000 distinct CDR3 sequences listed, about 9.4% are singletons. Concerning this clonotype itself: Its antigen is unknown.

The TCR was taken from a boy younger than 10 with acute lymphoblastic leukemia, due to receive a stem cell transplant. The chain joins TRBV5-8 to TRBJ1-3; D unresolved. Material: PBMCs, obtained before TCRalphabeta/CD19-depleted stem cell transplant. CDR3 in amino acids: CASSSARLGNTIYF. In DNA form, the CDR3 reads TGTGCCAGCAGCTCGGCAAGACTTGGAAACACCATATATTTT.